Following are 7 T cell receptor beta chains from one sample sequenced in a study of CD8+ T cells in alopecia areata (dated by TCRdb to the late 2010s). The library was obtained by the immunoSEQ multiplex PCR assay. RNA was extracted from all samples and reverse transcribed into cDNA as template for TCR sequencing. TCRdb's version of the immuneACCESS table is confined to in-frame rearrangements and falls short of the full clone set. An unresolved V gene accounts for under half of the shortfall where checked; the remainder is of unknown origin. A total of around 100,000 clones appear in this sample, 35% to 45% of them only once. In total, the top ten clones hold 1.3% of the sample. Sequencing input: CD4+ T cells sorted from blood. The source is a human donor with alopecia areata.

CDR3 in amino acids: CSVDGGRNTEAFF. Here the CDR3 DNA reads TGCAGCGTTGACGGGGGGAGGAACACTGAAGCTTTCTTT. The chain joins TRBV29-1 to TRBJ1-1; possible D gene TRBD1, 5 bases. The CDR3 consists of 13 residues. Germline V lookup: CDR1 SQVTM, CDR2 ANQGSEA. The V gene lost 3 bases and the J gene lost 1 base, with 9 bases spanning the gap.

This clone was seen only a few times. The chain has TRBV29-1 and TRBJ2-7; D unclear. Per the germline V gene, CDR1 is SQVTM and CDR2 is ANQGSEA. Between the trimmed V and J ends, which lost 7 bases and 3 bases, there was a span of 4 bases. The CDR3 covers 9 residues. CDR3 in DNA: TGCAGCGCCCGCTACGAGCAGTACTTC. Amino acids: CSARYEQYF.

The rearrangement links TRBV27 to TRBJ1-6; D remains ambiguous. CDR3 size: 16 residues. V was trimmed by 0 bases and J by 8 bases, leaving 14 bases between them. The germline CDR1 and CDR2 sequences are MNHEY and SMNVEV (reference sequence). CDR3 bases: TGTGCCAGCAGTTTATCCGTCTTATACCGGGATTCACCCCTCCACTTT. It is translated as CASSLSVLYRDSPLHF.

CDR3 DNA sequence: TGTGCCAGCAGCCCCTTGAGCGGAGCCACAGATACGCAGTATTTT. Protein sequence: CASSPLSGATDTQYF. The gene calls are TRBV7-9 and TRBJ2-3, with D tentatively TRBD2 (5 bases). This CDR3 contains 15 residues. Trimming left V 5 bases short and J 2 bases short, with 14 bases between. CDR1 SEHNR and CDR2 FQNEAQ come from the germline V gene (reference sequence).

This chain links TRBV28 with TRBJ2-7; the D gene is possibly TRBD1 (6 bases). The CDR3 consists of 13 residues. The germline gives CDR1 MDHEN, CDR2 SYDVKM. The ends were cut back, 6 bases at V and 5 bases at J, with 14 bases in the middle. As DNA, the CDR3 is TGTGCCAGCAGGAAATACAGGGAGCACGAGCAGTACTTC. Translation gives CASRKYREHEQYF.

This chain connects TRBV2 to TRBJ2-5; D ambiguous. V lost 6 bases and J lost 7, with 9 bases in between. Germline CDR1 and CDR2: SNHLY and FYNNEI. CDR3 length: 11 amino acids. The CDR3 is CASRRISTQYF. CDR3 DNA: TGTGCCAGCAGAAGAATTTCGACCCAGTACTTC.

The V and J genes are TRBV29-1 and TRBJ1-4; D is uncertain. V was trimmed by 5 bases and J by 2 bases, leaving 6 bases between them. The CDR3 runs 12 residues. Germline V gene sequence: CDR1 SQVTM, CDR2 ANQGSEA. The CDR3 DNA reads as TGCAGCGTTCTTGGGACTAATGAAAAACTGTTTTTT. Its translation: CSVLGTNEKLFF.